This TCR beta chain came from a study of blood T cell repertoires in COVID-19. Study information: Specimens from acute and convalescent COVID-19 originated in the United States, Italy and Spain. PBMCs, B-cell-depleted T cells, or T cells provided the cDNA or gDNA that made up the material.

CDR3 length: 15 amino acids. In germline, CDR1 is MDHEN, CDR2 SYDVKM. J was trimmed by 3 bases and V by 6 bases; bases with no gene match: 8. Per the original data handling: Cell counts per sample came from amplifying reference gene primers. Some clones are missing from TCRdb's copy, which holds only in-frame ones; the method was immunoSEQ multiplex PCR. D and trimming come from the DNA, and the V and J calls and clone size come from that table. The sample records some 180,000 clones, 84% being singletons. The sequence was obtained from a human donor in a cohort sampled during active COVID-19. The chain carries TRBV28 and TRBJ1-2; TRBD1 matches at 9 bases. The source material was peripheral blood. CDR3 sequence reads: CASSASGQGYYGYTF. Here the CDR3 DNA reads TGTGCCAGCAGCGCCTCGGGACAGGGCTACTATGGCTACACCTTC.